This T cell receptor (beta chain) is from a study of cytomegalovirus exposure and HLA in healthy donors. Study-wide context: Tens of millions of unique TCRs from HLA-typed donors were held in an early release of data.

Overall study results and limits: Evidence from a later analysis indicated that most CMV-associated TCR beta chains looked HLA-restricted. V- and J-gene trimming of TCR beta was linked (in a later analysis) to a missense DCLRE1C variant.

Amplification used 60 Vbeta primers and 13 Jbeta primers. Repertoires were generated with immunoSEQ multiplex PCR, while TCRdb's copy carries only in-frame clones and drops some. Of 150,000 to 170,000 clones listed, 70% to 80% were seen once; the top ten hold less than 10%. Germline CDR1 is MNHNS and CDR2 is SASEGT. With 8 bases clipped from V and 2 bases from J, the junction kept 6 bases outside the gene matches. The CDR3 spans 13 residues. Worth noting for this clone: The antigen is not known.

Material: PBMCs. The sequence was collected from a young man in good health and CMV-seropositive. The chain combines TRBV6-1 with TRBJ2-7; 7 bases agree with TRBD1. CDR3: CASVTGNTYEQYF. CDR3 sequence (DNA): TGTGCCAGCGTGACAGGGAATACCTACGAGCAGTACTTC.